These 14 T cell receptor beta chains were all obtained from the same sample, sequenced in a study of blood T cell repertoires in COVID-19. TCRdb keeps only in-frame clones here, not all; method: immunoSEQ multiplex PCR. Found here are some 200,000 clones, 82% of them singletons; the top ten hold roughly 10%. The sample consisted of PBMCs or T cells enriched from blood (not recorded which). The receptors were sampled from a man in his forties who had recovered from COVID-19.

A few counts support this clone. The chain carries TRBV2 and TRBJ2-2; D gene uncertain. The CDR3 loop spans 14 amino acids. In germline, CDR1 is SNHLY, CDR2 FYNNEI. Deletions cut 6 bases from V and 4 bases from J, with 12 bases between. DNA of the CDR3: TGTGCCAGCAGAGCTACTATCGCCACCGGGGAGCTGTTTTTT. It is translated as CASRATIATGELFF. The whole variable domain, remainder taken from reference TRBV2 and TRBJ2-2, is EPEVTQTPSHQVTQMGQEVILRCVPISNHLYFYWYRQILGQKVEFLVSFYNNEISEKSEIFDDQFSVERPDGSNFTLKIRSTKLEDSAMYFCASRATIATGELFFGEGSRLTVL.

The CDR3 loop is CASSEALAGNQPQHF. CDR3 nucleotides: TGTGCCAGCAGTGAAGCGCTAGCGGGCAATCAGCCCCAGCATTTT. The rearrangement uses TRBV6-1 and TRBJ1-5, with no clear D. Germline CDR1 MNHNS, CDR2 SASEGT. CDR3 size: 15 residues. Trimming stripped 0 bases from V and 2 bases from J, with 8 bases between.

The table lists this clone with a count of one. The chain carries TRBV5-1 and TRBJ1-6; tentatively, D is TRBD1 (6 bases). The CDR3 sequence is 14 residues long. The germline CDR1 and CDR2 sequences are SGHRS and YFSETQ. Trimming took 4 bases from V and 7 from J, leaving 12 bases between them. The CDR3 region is CASSLTGPNSPLHF. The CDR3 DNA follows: TGCGCCAGCAGCCTGACAGGACCAAATTCACCCCTCCACTTT.

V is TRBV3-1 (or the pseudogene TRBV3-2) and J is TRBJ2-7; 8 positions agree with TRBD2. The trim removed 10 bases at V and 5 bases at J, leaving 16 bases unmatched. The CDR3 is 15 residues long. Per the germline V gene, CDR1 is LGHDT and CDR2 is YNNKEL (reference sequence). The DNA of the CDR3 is TGTGCCACCTCACCAGCCAGCGGGAGTTCCCACGAGCAGTACTTC. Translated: CATSPASGSSHEQYF.

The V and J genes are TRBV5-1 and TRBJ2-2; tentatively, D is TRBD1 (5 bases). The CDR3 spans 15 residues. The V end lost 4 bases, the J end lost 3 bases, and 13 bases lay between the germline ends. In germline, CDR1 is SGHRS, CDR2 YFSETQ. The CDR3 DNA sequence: TGCGCCAGCAGCGCAGGGCCCGTTGACACCGGGGAGCTGTTTTTT. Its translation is CASSAGPVDTGELFF.

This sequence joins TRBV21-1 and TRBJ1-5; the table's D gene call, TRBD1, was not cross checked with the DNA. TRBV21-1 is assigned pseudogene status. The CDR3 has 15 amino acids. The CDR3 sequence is CASSPGDRGNQPQHF. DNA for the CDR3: TGTGCCAGCAGCCCTGGGGACAGGGGCAATCAGCCCCAGCATTTT.

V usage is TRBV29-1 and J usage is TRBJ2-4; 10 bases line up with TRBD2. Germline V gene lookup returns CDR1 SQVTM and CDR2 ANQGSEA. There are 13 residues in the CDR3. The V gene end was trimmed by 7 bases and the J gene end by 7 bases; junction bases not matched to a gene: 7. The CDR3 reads CSARLAGSNIQYF. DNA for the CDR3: TGCAGCGCACGACTAGCGGGTAGCAACATTCAGTACTTC.

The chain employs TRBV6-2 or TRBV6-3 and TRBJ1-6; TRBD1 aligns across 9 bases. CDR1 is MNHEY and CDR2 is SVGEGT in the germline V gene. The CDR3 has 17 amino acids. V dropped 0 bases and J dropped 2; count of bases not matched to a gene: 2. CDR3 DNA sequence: TGTGCCAGCAGTTACTCGGACAGGGGAACCTATAATTCACCCCTCCACTTT. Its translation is CASSYSDRGTYNSPLHF.

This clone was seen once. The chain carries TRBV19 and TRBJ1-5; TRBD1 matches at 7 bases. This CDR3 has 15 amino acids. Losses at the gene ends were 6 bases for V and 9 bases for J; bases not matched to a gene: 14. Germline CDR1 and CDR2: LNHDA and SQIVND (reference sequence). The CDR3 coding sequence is TGTGCCAGTAGCGGGGACAGCCAGGGCAAATCGCCCCAGCATTTT. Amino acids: CASSGDSQGKSPQHF.

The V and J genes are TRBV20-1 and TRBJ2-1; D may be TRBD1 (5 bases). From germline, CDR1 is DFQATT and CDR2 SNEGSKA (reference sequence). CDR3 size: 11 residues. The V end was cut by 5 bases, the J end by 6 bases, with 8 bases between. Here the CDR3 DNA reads TGCAGTGCTCGTCAGGGCAATGAGCAGTTCTTC. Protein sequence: CSARQGNEQFF.

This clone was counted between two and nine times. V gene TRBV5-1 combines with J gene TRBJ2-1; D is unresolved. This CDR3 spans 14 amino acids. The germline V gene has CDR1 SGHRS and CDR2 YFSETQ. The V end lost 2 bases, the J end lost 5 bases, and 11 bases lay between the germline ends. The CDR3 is CASSLGAPDNEQFF. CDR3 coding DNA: TGCGCCAGCAGCTTAGGAGCGCCCGACAATGAGCAGTTCTTC.

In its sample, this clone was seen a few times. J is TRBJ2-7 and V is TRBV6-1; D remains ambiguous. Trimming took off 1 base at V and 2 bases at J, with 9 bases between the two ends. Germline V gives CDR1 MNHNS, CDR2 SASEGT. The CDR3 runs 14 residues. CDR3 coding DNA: TGTGCCAGCAGTGAAGTTGTCAGTACCTACGAGCAGTACGTC. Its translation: CASSEVVSTYEQYV.

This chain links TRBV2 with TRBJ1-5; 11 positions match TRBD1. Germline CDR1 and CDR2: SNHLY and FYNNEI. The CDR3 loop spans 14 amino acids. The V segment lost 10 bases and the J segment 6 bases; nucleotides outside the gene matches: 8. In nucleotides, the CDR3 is TGTGCCACCACGGACAGGGGGCATGGTCAGCCCCAGCATTTT. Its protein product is CATTDRGHGQPQHF.

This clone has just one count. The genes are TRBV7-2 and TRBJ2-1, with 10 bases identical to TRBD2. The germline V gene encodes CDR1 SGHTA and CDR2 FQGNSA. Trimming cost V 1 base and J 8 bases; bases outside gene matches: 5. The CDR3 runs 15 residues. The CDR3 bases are TGTGCCAGCAGCTTAGTCGGGACTAGCGTACATGAGCAGTTCTTC. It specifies CASSLVGTSVHEQFF.